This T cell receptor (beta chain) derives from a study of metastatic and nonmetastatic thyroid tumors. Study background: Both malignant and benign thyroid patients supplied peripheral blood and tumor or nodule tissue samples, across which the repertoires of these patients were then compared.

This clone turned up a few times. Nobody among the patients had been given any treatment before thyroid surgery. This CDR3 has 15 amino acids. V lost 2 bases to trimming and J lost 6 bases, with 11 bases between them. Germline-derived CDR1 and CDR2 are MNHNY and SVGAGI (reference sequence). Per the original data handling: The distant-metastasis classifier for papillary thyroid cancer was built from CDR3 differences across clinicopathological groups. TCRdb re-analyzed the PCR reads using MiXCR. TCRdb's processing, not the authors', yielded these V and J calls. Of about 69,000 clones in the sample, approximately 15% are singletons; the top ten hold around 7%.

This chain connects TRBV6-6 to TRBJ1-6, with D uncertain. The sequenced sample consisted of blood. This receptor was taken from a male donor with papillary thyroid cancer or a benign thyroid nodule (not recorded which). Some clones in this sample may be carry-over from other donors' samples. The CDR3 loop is CASSYEAGLNSPLHF. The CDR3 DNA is TGTGCCAGCAGTTACGAGGCAGGTCTTAATTCACCCCTCCACTTT.